This TCR beta chain was sequenced during a study of cytomegalovirus exposure and HLA in healthy donors. PCR was performed using 60 Vbeta and 13 Jbeta primers. Profiling relied on immunoSEQ multiplex PCR, and the TCRdb table lists in-frame clones only, not all of them. This sample carries 180,000 or so clones, roughly 77% of them seen once, and the ten largest clones take about 2.5%. This CDR3 has 14 residues. V was clipped by 2 bases and J by 5 bases, with 10 bases between them. Looked up from germline, CDR1 is SGHTA and CDR2 is FQGNSA. The chain uses TRBV7-2 and TRBJ1-5, with a tentative D call TRBD1 (5 bases). Material: PBMCs. This sequence originates from a woman aged 25 to 39 in good health and CMV-seropositive. This CDR3 reads CASSLQGMDQPQHF. The CDR3 coding sequence is TGTGCCAGCAGCTTACAGGGCATGGATCAGCCCCAGCATTTT.